Each of the 10 T cell receptor beta chains below was sequenced from the same sample in a study of blood T cell repertoires in COVID-19. Using immunoSEQ multiplex PCR, the repertoire was profiled, and TCRdb retains in-frame clones only, with some absent. The profile shows 300,000 to 400,000 clones, about 87% of them singletons. Sequenced sample: peripheral blood. The source of these receptors is a woman between 50 and 59 years old who had recovered from COVID-19.

This clone was observed a handful of times. The chain uses TRBV28 and TRBJ2-7, with 7 bases fitting TRBD2. The CDR3 extends over 15 amino acids. Germline CDR1 and CDR2: MDHEN and SYDVKM. Unmatched junction bases numbered 8, after V lost 1 base and J lost 5 bases. CDR3 in amino acids: CASSLSSGGANEQYF. The CDR3 DNA sequence: TGTGCCAGCAGTTTATCTAGCGGAGGGGCGAACGAGCAGTACTTC.

The rearrangement uses TRBV11-2 and TRBJ2-1; 7 nucleotides match TRBD2. Germline assignment: CDR1 SGHAT and CDR2 FQNNGV. The CDR3 runs 13 residues. The trim removed 5 bases at V and 8 bases at J, leaving 6 bases unmatched. The CDR3 coding sequence is TGTGCCAGCAGCAGGCGCCGGGGGGATGAGCAGTTCTTC. Its protein is CASSRRRGDEQFF. Supplemented by reference TRBV11-2 and TRBJ2-1, the full variable domain reads EAGVAQSPRYKIIEKRQSVAFWCNPISGHATLYWYQQILGQGPKLLIQFQNNGVVDDSQLPKDRFSAERLKGVDSTLKIQPAKLEDSAVYLCASSRRRGDEQFFGPGTRLTVL.

This sequence joins TRBV27 and TRBJ2-3; maybe TRBD2 (6 bases). The germline CDR1 and CDR2 sequences are MNHEY and SMNVEV (reference sequence). Trimming cost V 4 bases and J 8 bases, with 19 bases left between them. The CDR3 is made up of 15 amino acids. The chain's CDR3 is CASSWEVSAVGTQYF. CDR3 sequence (DNA): TGTGCCAGCAGTTGGGAGGTTTCCGCAGTGGGTACGCAGTATTTT.

V gene TRBV20-1 combines with J gene TRBJ1-2; D ambiguous. Germline CDR1 DFQATT, CDR2 SNEGSKA (reference sequence). V shed 6 bases and J shed 7 bases, with 12 bases lying between them. The CDR3 runs 11 residues. DNA of the CDR3: TGCAGTGCCCGTTTCGGGGTTGGCTACACCTTC. Translating it yields CSARFGVGYTF.

Comments on this clone: This specimen includes other DNA sequences encoding the same CDR3. The V call is TRBV9, the J call TRBJ1-2; no reliable D call. Germline V CDR1 and CDR2: SGDLS, YYNGEE. The CDR3 covers 14 residues. Trimming pared 0 bases from V and 4 bases from J, leaving 10 bases between. The CDR3 spells CASSVGGGTYGYTF. The CDR3 DNA sequence: TGTGCCAGCAGCGTAGGTGGCGGTACCTATGGCTACACCTTC.

This chain uses TRBV5-1 with TRBJ2-3; D gene unclear. Trimming left V 2 bases short and J 2 bases short, with 9 bases between. The CDR3 spans 14 residues. CDR1 is SGHRS and CDR2 is YFSETQ in the germline V gene. CDR3 protein: CASSFTSDTDTQYF. CDR3 bases: TGCGCCAGCAGCTTTACATCAGACACAGATACGCAGTATTTT.

This chain joins TRBV5-4 and TRBJ2-7; 7 bases map to TRBD1. This CDR3 has 15 amino acids. Per the germline V gene, CDR1 is SGHNT and CDR2 is YYREEE (reference sequence). V gave up 5 bases and J gave up 0 bases; unmatched junction bases: 8. The CDR3 sequence: CASRLGQASSYEQYF. The CDR3 DNA reads TGTGCCAGCAGGTTAGGACAGGCGAGCTCCTACGAGCAGTACTTC.

This clone was seen once. The genes are TRBV5-6 and TRBJ2-3; 9 bases map to TRBD2. Germline loops: CDR1 SGHDT, CDR2 YYEEEE. V was pared by 3 bases and J by 2 bases, with 10 bases of the junction left unmatched. This CDR3 is built from 17 residues. CDR3 nucleotides: TGTGCCAGCAGCTGGAGAGCAGCGGGAGGCCCCACAGATACGCAGTATTTT. Residues: CASSWRAAGGPTDTQYF.

V gene TRBV4-1 combines with J gene TRBJ1-1; 8 bases match TRBD1. Trimming cost V 2 bases and J 6 bases; bases outside gene matches: 14. CDR1 and CDR2 from the germline V gene are MGHRA and YSYEKL. The CDR3 spans 17 residues. The CDR3 DNA sequence: TGCGCCAGCAGCCAATCAAGCCGACAGGGGAGGATGGCTGAAGCTTTCTTT. Translated, it gives CASSQSSRQGRMAEAFF.

The CDR3 is CASRLEKRLARVSYNEQFF. CDR3 nucleotides: TGTGCAAGTCGCTTAGAAAAGCGACTAGCCAGGGTATCCTACAATGAGCAGTTCTTC. The chain recombines TRBV12-2 with TRBJ2-1; the D segment call TRBD2 is taken from the table without a DNA check. TRBV12-2 is a documented pseudogene. The CDR3 loop spans 19 amino acids.